The 6 T cell receptor beta chains reported below all come from one sample, sequenced in a study of blood T cell repertoires in COVID-19. The assay was immunoSEQ multiplex PCR, and TCRdb's table has in-frame clones only and misses some. The data contain 250,000 or so clones, 80% to 90% of them singletons. The sample taken for sequencing was peripheral blood. The receptors stem from a woman aged 35 to 49 who had recovered from COVID-19.

V usage is TRBV25-1 and J usage is TRBJ2-7; a weak D match, TRBD2 (5 bases). This CDR3 has 9 amino acids. The germline CDR1 and CDR2 sequences are MGHDK and SYGVNS. Trimming took off 7 bases at V and 13 bases at J, with 11 bases between the two ends. CDR3 residues: CASNGEGYF. CDR3 DNA sequence: TGTGCCAGCAACGGCGAGGGTTACTTC.

J is TRBJ2-7 and V is TRBV6-4; possible D gene TRBD2, 5 bases. In germline, CDR1 is MRHNA, CDR2 SNTAGT. Trimming left V 0 bases short and J 9 bases short, with 18 bases between. The CDR3 is 15 residues long. CDR3 residues: CASSDSYDGETSQYF. In nucleotides, the CDR3 is TGTGCCAGCAGTGACTCCTACGATGGGGAGACATCGCAGTACTTC.

The chain has TRBV11-2 and TRBJ2-1, with 9 bases lining up with TRBD2. V was clipped by 6 bases and J by 2 bases; unmatched bases: 5. Germline-derived CDR1 and CDR2 are SGHAT and FQNNGV. CDR3 length equals 15 residues. The CDR3 nucleotides read TGTGCCAGCAGTAGCCTAGCGGGGCCCTACAATGAGCAGTTCTTC. Its translation is CASSSLAGPYNEQFF.

This clone was seen just once. This chain links TRBV30 with TRBJ1-6, with D perhaps matching TRBD1 (6 bases). Germline lookup yields CDR1 GTSNPN and CDR2 SVGIG (reference sequence). The CDR3 consists of 13 residues. V lost 2 bases and J lost 7, with 9 bases in between. In DNA form, the CDR3 reads TGTGCCTGGAGTTCAACAGGGAATTCACCCCTCCACTTT. Translated: CAWSSTGNSPLHF.

The chain uses TRBV6-5 and TRBJ2-7; TRBD2 is a possible D gene (5 bases). Trimming removed 6 bases from V and 6 bases from J, with 15 bases in between. The germline gives CDR1 MNHEY, CDR2 SVGAGI. This CDR3 comprises 13 residues. The CDR3, as DNA: TGTGCCAGCAGGGAGAGCGGAGTTGCCGAGCAGTACGTC. This gives the protein CASRESGVAEQYV.

This chain uses TRBV27 with TRBJ2-1; D uncertain. This CDR3 contains 15 residues. The germline CDR1 and CDR2 sequences are MNHEY and SMNVEV (reference sequence). V was trimmed by 4 bases and J by 0 bases, leaving 10 bases between them. CDR3 residues: CASSYLGSSYNEQFF. The DNA for the CDR3 is TGTGCCAGCAGTTATTTGGGCAGCTCCTACAATGAGCAGTTCTTC.